A selection of T cell receptor beta chains follows, all from one sample in a study of identical twins. One entry per CDR3 protein results from TCRdb running MiXCR on the 5' RACE reads. Of 500,000 to 550,000 distinct CDR3 sequences in the sample, approximately 22% are singletons; the top ten hold about 0.91%. The same sample was also studied in work on T cells expressing NK-cell markers.

The sequenced material came from CD4+ T cells sorted from blood. These receptors originate from a woman between 18 and 30 years old in good health. The CDR3 runs from the conserved cysteine through the conserved F or W. The D gene is left open where the match is weak. Size tells how often a clone was seen (once, few, many) or the class of an expanded clone, and some rows leave it out.

>TRBV20-1|TRBJ2-4|many|NA
CSARAHFDKNIQYF
TGCAGTGCTAGAGCCCATTTCGACAAAAACATTCAGTACTTC
>TRBV9|TRBJ2-3|NA|TRBD2
CASSDVAGEDTQYF
TGTGCCAGCAGCGACGTAGCGGGGGAAGATACGCAGTATTTT
>TRBV10-3|TRBJ2-7|few|TRBD1
CAISESPGTGGEQYF
TGTGCCATCAGTGAGTCGCCCGGGACAGGGGGCGAGCAGTACTTC
>TRBV19|TRBJ1-2|few|TRBD1
CASSITGQIYGYTF
TGTGCCAGTAGTATAACGGGACAGATCTATGGCTACACCTTC
>TRBV20-1|TRBJ2-7|many|NA
CSARGPYEQYF
TGCAGTGCTAGGGGGCCCTACGAGCAGTACTTC
>TRBV5-1|TRBJ1-1|NA|NA
CASRVQESEAFF
TGCGCCAGCAGGGTCCAGGAATCTGAAGCTTTCTTT
>TRBV5-1|TRBJ1-5|few|NA
CASSLEPGARQPQHF
TGCGCCAGCAGCTTGGAGCCAGGGGCGCGTCAGCCCCAGCATTTT
>TRBV19|TRBJ1-1|few|NA
CASSISLRTEAFF
TGTGCCAGTAGTATTTCTCTACGGACTGAAGCTTTCTTT
>TRBV7-7|TRBJ2-7|NA|NA
CASSLERRPNHYEQYF
TGTGCTAGCAGCTTAGAACGACGACCCAATCACTACGAGCAGTACTTC
>TRBV5-1|TRBJ2-6|NA|NA
CASSHSGNSGANVLTF
TGCGCCAGCAGTCACTCAGGGAACTCTGGGGCCAACGTCCTGACTTTC
>TRBV5-5|TRBJ2-3|NA|NA
CASSLYASTDTQYF
TGTGCCAGCAGCTTGTATGCTAGCACAGATACGCAGTATTTT
>TRBV12-3/TRBV12-4|TRBJ2-7|NA|NA
CASRGVGSYYEQYF
TGTGCCAGCAGGGGCGTGGGCAGTTACTACGAGCAGTACTTC
>TRBV3-1|TRBJ1-5|few|NA
CASSQTLGRDQPQHF
TGTGCCAGCAGCCAAACGCTCGGAAGAGATCAGCCCCAGCATTTT
>TRBV29-1|TRBJ1-4|NA|NA
CSVARTGGVDEKLFF
TGCAGCGTTGCGAGGACGGGCGGAGTTGATGAAAAACTGTTTTTT
>TRBV20-1|TRBJ1-2|few|TRBD1
CSARDPMTGSHGYTF
TGCAGTGCTAGAGACCCCATGACAGGGTCCCATGGCTACACCTTC
>TRBV29-1|TRBJ2-2|NA|NA
CSVVRGNTGELFF
TGCAGCGTTGTACGTGGAAACACCGGGGAGCTGTTTTTT
>TRBV28|TRBJ2-1|few|TRBD1
CASSRDRINNEQFF
TGTGCCAGCAGCCGGGACAGAATTAACAATGAGCAGTTCTTC
>TRBV29-1|TRBJ1-4|many|TRBD1
CSVGTGGYEKLFF
TGCAGCGTTGGGACAGGGGGTTATGAAAAACTGTTTTTT
>TRBV11-1|TRBJ2-1|once|TRBD1
CASSLGAPGGASGHEQFF
TGTGCCAGCAGCTTAGGGGCCCCAGGGGGCGCGTCCGGCCATGAGCAGTTCTTC
>TRBV6-5|TRBJ1-6|few|TRBD1
CASSYSRQGGGSPLHF
TGTGCCAGCAGTTACTCGAGACAGGGGGGAGGTTCACCCCTCCACTTT
>TRBV5-1|TRBJ2-1|NA|NA
CASSLVGRVYNEQFF
TGCGCCAGCAGCTTGGTAGGACGGGTTTACAATGAGCAGTTCTTC
>TRBV12-3/TRBV12-4|TRBJ2-3|few|NA
CASSLNINTQYF
TGTGCCAGCAGTTTAAATATAAATACGCAGTATTTT
>TRBV20-1|TRBJ2-7|many|NA
CSAYRDRSYEQYF
TGCAGTGCTTACCGGGACCGCTCCTACGAGCAGTACTTC
>TRBV20-1|TRBJ1-2|few|NA
CSKYSAGREGYTF
TGCAGTAAATACTCGGCAGGGAGGGAAGGCTACACCTTC
>TRBV5-1|TRBJ1-2|many|NA
CASSGGGYGYTF
TGCGCCAGCAGCGGCGGGGGCTATGGCTACACCTTC
>TRBV15|TRBJ2-7|few|NA
CATSRDNHLDEQYF
TGTGCCACCAGCAGAGATAATCATTTGGACGAGCAGTACTTC
>TRBV6-1|TRBJ2-2|NA|TRBD2
CASRSAGVRGTGELFF
TGTGCCAGCAGGTCGGCGGGAGTTCGCGGCACCGGGGAGCTGTTTTTT
>TRBV5-5|TRBJ2-3|NA|NA
CASSLVGAQYF
TGTGCCAGCAGCTTGGTCGGGGCGCAGTATTTT
>TRBV4-1|TRBJ2-1|few|NA
CASSPVRAYNEQFF
TGCGCCAGCAGCCCGGTCCGGGCCTACAATGAGCAGTTCTTC
>TRBV5-1|TRBJ2-5|NA|NA
CASSPETVGTQYF
TGCGCCAGCAGCCCGGAAACTGTGGGGACCCAGTACTTC
>TRBV7-6|TRBJ1-1|many|TRBD1
CASSLADRGNTEAFF
TGTGCCAGCAGCTTAGCGGACAGGGGCAACACTGAAGCTTTCTTT
>TRBV7-3|TRBJ2-2|once|TRBD1
CASSLTQGAGELFF
TGTGCCAGCAGCTTAACCCAGGGGGCCGGGGAGCTGTTTTTT
>TRBV5-6|TRBJ2-3|few|TRBD2
CASSLANLLAGGADTQYF
TGTGCCAGCAGCTTGGCGAACTTACTAGCGGGGGGGGCAGATACGCAGTATTTT
>TRBV20-1|TRBJ1-1|few|TRBD1
CSASSKGAVTEAFF
TGCAGTGCTAGTTCGAAGGGGGCGGTCACTGAAGCTTTCTTT
>TRBV3-1|TRBJ1-1|many|NA
CASSPHRWAEAFF
TGTGCCAGCAGCCCCCACAGATGGGCTGAAGCTTTCTTT
>TRBV5-1|TRBJ2-5|NA|NA
CASSLARGTMRETQYF
TGCGCCAGCAGCTTGGCTAGAGGAACCATGAGGGAGACCCAGTACTTC